Following are 14 T cell receptor beta chains from one sample sequenced in a study of blood T cell repertoires in COVID-19 (dated by TCRdb to 2020 to 2021). The library was built by means of the immunoSEQ multiplex PCR assay. As stored in TCRdb, this immuneACCESS dataset retains in-frame rearrangements with V and J assigned. A fraction of the clones does not appear; measured against another copy, unresolved V genes explain less than half of the discrepancy, and the remainder lacks a known reason. Here the sample has roughly 270,000 clones; around 85% occur a single time. Of the sample, around 2.3% is held by the ten largest clones. Sequencing input: PBMCs or T cells enriched from blood (not recorded which). The source of these receptors is a woman between 45 and 65 years old who had recovered from COVID-19.

The chain recombines TRBV7-2 with TRBJ2-7; possibly TRBD1 for D (6 bases). The germline V gene encodes CDR1 SGHTA and CDR2 FQGNSA. Trimming took 5 bases from V and 6 from J, leaving 14 bases between them. This CDR3 comprises 13 residues. The CDR3 sequence: CASSPETGREQYF. DNA for the CDR3: TGTGCCAGCAGCCCCGAAACAGGGCGCGAGCAGTACTTC.

The rearrangement uses TRBV3-1 (or the pseudogene TRBV3-2) and TRBJ2-5; maybe TRBD1 (6 bases). CDR1 is LGHDT, CDR2 YNNKEL, per germline (reference sequence). The V end lost 2 bases, the J end lost 5 bases, and 18 bases lay between the germline ends. This CDR3 has 16 residues. DNA for the CDR3: TGTGCCAGCAGCCAATCCGGGGACACCAGGAGGGAGACCCAGTACTTC. Residues: CASSQSGDTRRETQYF.

Written as DNA, the CDR3 is TGTGCCAGCAGCCGAGGACATTCAACTAATGAAAAACTGTTTTTT. It codes for CASSRGHSTNEKLFF. The chain recombines TRBV3-1 (or the pseudogene TRBV3-2) with TRBJ1-4; tentative D call: TRBD1 (5 bases). Trimming removed 4 bases at V and 0 bases at J, with 9 bases between. Germline values: CDR1 LGHDT, CDR2 YNNKEL (reference sequence). The CDR3 totals 15 residues.

The chain combines TRBV30 with TRBJ1-1; D not resolved. Germline CDR1 reads GTSNPN; CDR2 reads SVGIG (reference sequence). Trimming took 0 bases from V and 1 from J, leaving 12 bases between them. This CDR3 spans 15 amino acids. The CDR3 region is CAWSVPGAANTEAFF. CDR3 bases: TGTGCCTGGAGTGTACCGGGTGCAGCGAACACTGAAGCTTTCTTT. Full variable domain (missing parts from reference TRBV30 and TRBJ1-1): SQTIHQWPATLVQPVGSPLSLECTVEGTSNPNLYWYRQAAGRGLQLLFYSVGIGQISSEVPQNLSASRPQDRQFILSSKKLLLSDSGFYLCAWSVPGAANTEAFFGQGTRLTVV.

The V call is TRBV28, the J call TRBJ1-1, with 9 positions matching TRBD1. Germline V gene data show CDR1 as MDHEN and CDR2 as SYDVKM. The CDR3 covers 15 residues. Trimming removed 5 bases from V and 2 bases from J; junction bases left unmatched: 6. The CDR3: CASSRRGQGNTEAFF. As DNA, the CDR3 is TGTGCCAGCAGTCGGCGGGGACAGGGAAACACTGAAGCTTTCTTT.

The chain combines TRBV3-1 (or the pseudogene TRBV3-2) with TRBJ1-1, with TRBD1 as a possible D gene (6 bases). The V end was cut by 1 base, the J end by 1 base, with 7 bases between. The germline CDR1 and CDR2 sequences are LGHDT and YNNKEL (reference sequence). The CDR3 extends over 14 amino acids. The CDR3 here is CASSQARGNTEAFF. The CDR3 DNA sequence: TGTGCCAGCAGCCAAGCCAGGGGGAACACTGAAGCTTTCTTT.

The rearrangement links TRBV15 to TRBJ1-4, with TRBD1 matching over 9 bases. The CDR3 spans 15 residues. V lost 5 bases to trimming and J lost 8 bases; unmatched junction nucleotides: 9. The V gene's germline CDR1 is LNHNV and CDR2 YYDKDF (reference sequence). The CDR3 DNA sequence: TGTGCCACCAGCCAGGGACAGGGCGTGCGGGAAAAACTGTTTTTT. Its protein is CATSQGQGVREKLFF.

This chain links TRBV30 with TRBJ2-5; D may be TRBD1 (7 bases). Germline V lookup: CDR1 GTSNPN, CDR2 SVGIG (reference sequence). This CDR3 is 13 amino acids long. Trimming removed 7 bases from V and 3 bases from J, with 15 bases in between. CDR3 protein: CASGGPGKETQYF. CDR3 bases: TGTGCCTCAGGGGGGCCAGGGAAAGAGACCCAGTACTTC.

V is TRBV9 and J is TRBJ2-2, with 9 bases that match TRBD1. The germline CDR1 and CDR2 sequences are SGDLS and YYNGEE. CDR3 length: 20 residues. V was clipped by 0 bases and J by 5 bases; unmatched bases: 17. The CDR3 nucleotides are TGTGCCAGCAGCGTAGCCCTCTATCCGGGACAGGGAGGGGGTACCGGGGAGCTGTTTTTT. It specifies CASSVALYPGQGGGTGELFF.

This chain links TRBV5-4 with TRBJ1-5; 9 positions agree with TRBD1. The CDR3 extends over 15 amino acids. Germline CDR1 is SGHNT and CDR2 is YYREEE (reference sequence). Trimming at V came to 2 bases and at J to 3 bases, leaving 3 bases not matched to a gene. DNA for the CDR3: TGTGCCAGCAGCTTAGACAGGGGGTTCAATCAGCCCCAGCATTTT. Encoded protein: CASSLDRGFNQPQHF.

V and J are TRBV6-5 and TRBJ2-3; 7 bases are a match to TRBD1. Trimming cost V 6 bases and J 4 bases; bases outside gene matches: 7. In germline, CDR1 is MNHEY, CDR2 SVGAGI. The CDR3 consists of 14 residues. CDR3 nucleotides: TGTGCCAGCAGGGATACAGGGGACCCAGATACGCAGTATTTT. It yields the protein CASRDTGDPDTQYF.

This chain links TRBV5-1 with TRBJ1-2, with a weak D call TRBD1 (6 bases). Trimming stripped 0 bases from V and 4 bases from J, with 10 bases between. Germline V gene lookup returns CDR1 SGHRS and CDR2 YFSETQ. This CDR3 region has 14 residues. As DNA, the CDR3 is TGCGCCAGCAGCTTGGACGGGACACCCTATGGCTACACCTTC. Translated: CASSLDGTPYGYTF.

The chain combines TRBV27 with TRBJ2-1; 10 bases are a match to TRBD2. V dropped 10 bases and J dropped 4; count of bases not matched to a gene: 13. The CDR3 loop spans 16 amino acids. Per the germline V gene, CDR1 is MNHEY and CDR2 is SMNVEV (reference sequence). The CDR3 loop reads CATSPEIAGGYNEQFF. CDR3 bases: TGTGCCACCTCTCCAGAGATAGCGGGGGGATACAATGAGCAGTTCTTC.

The J gene is TRBJ1-1, the V gene TRBV6-1; D might be TRBD1 (6 bases). Between the trimmed V and J ends, which lost 2 bases and 5 bases, there was a span of 21 bases. The CDR3 sequence is 17 residues long. Germline CDR1 reads MNHNS; CDR2 reads SASEGT. CDR3 bases: TGTGCCAGCAGTGAACCCTATGACAGGCCCTTGGGGACTGAAGCTTTCTTT. Its protein product is CASSEPYDRPLGTEAFF.